These 4 T cell receptor beta chains share one sample of origin, sequenced in a study of T cell changes during pregnancy in multiple sclerosis. The assay was immunoSEQ multiplex PCR, and TCRdb's table has in-frame clones only and misses some. The sample consists of over 50,000 clones, 80% to 95% of them appearing once. The sequencing used CD4+ T cells from peripheral blood mononuclear cells, collected after pregnancy. Every receptor here comes from a female donor with multiple sclerosis, enrolled in a pregnancy study.

The chain combines TRBV6-5 with TRBJ1-1; tentatively, D is TRBD1 (5 bases). In germline, CDR1 is MNHEY, CDR2 SVGAGI. Trimming cost V 2 bases and J 13 bases, with 17 bases left between them. The CDR3 contains 13 residues. The CDR3 nucleotides read TGTGCCAGCAGTTACATCGGTCGGAGGGGTGATTTCTTT. This gives the protein CASSYIGRRGDFF.

On this clone: Germline is not matched at one junction end, which may reflect a read error. The CDR3 region has the DNA TGTGCCAGCAGTGACCGACAGGGGGGTAATTCACCCCTCCATTTT. Its protein is CASSDRQGGNSPLHF. The chain employs TRBV25-1 and TRBJ1-6; 9 bases line up with TRBD1. CDR3 length: 15 residues. Germline V lookup: CDR1 MGHDK, CDR2 SYGVNS.

The rearrangement joins TRBV4-1 to TRBJ1-2; 8 bases line up with TRBD1. The CDR3 is 16 amino acids. V trimming: 1 base; J trimming: 4 bases; junction bases outside the gene matches: 8. CDR1 and CDR2 from the germline V gene are MGHRA and YSYEKL. For the CDR3, the DNA is TGCGCCAGCAGCCAAGGCGGACAGGGATTTTCCTATGGCTACACCTTC. Its translation: CASSQGGQGFSYGYTF.

The chain has TRBV4-3 and TRBJ2-2, with TRBD1 identical over 8 bases. The CDR3 covers 16 residues. The germline V gene has CDR1 LGHNA and CDR2 YSLEER. V lost 3 bases and J lost 2; bases outside the gene matches: 5. CDR3 in amino acids: CASSHQDRVNTGELFF. The CDR3 bases are TGCGCCAGCAGCCACCAGGACAGGGTAAACACCGGGGAGCTGTTTTTT.